Given below is one TCR beta chain in context. The antigen remains undetermined. The data were obtained in a study of cytomegalovirus exposure and HLA in healthy donors. Study-level information: Researchers found that under 90% of 350 to 500 genotyped donors fell within the Caucasian-associated ancestry cluster. Study-wide results and limits: In an earlier analysis, productive rearrangement rates for most beta V segments clustered near 87% or 30%.

It was with 60 Vbeta and 13 Jbeta primers that the PCR ran. Original data processing: In a later analysis, the count reached about 80 million unique TCR beta chains, with roughly 12 million shared. Here immunoSEQ multiplex PCR was the method, and the copy in TCRdb shows in-frame clones only, minus some. V and J calls and clone size come straight from that table; D and trimming were deduced from the DNA. This sample has about 170,000 clones, with roughly 79% found just once. With 6 bases removed from V and 2 bases from J, the gap between germline ends came to 16 bases. Germline V lookup: CDR1 MNHEY, CDR2 SVGAGI. CDR3 length: 15 amino acids.

The rearrangement uses TRBV6-5 and TRBJ1-1, with D possibly TRBD1 on 6 matching bases. The origin of this receptor is a woman in her 30s in good health and CMV-seropositive. Sequencing was done on a sample of PBMCs. CDR3 coding DNA: TGTGCCAGCAGAAGCCCCGGGACACCAAACACTGAAGCTTTCTTT. Encoded protein: CASRSPGTPNTEAFF.